A selection of T cell receptor beta chains follows, all from one sample in a study of shared clonotypes between healthy human individuals. Profiling relied on immunoSEQ multiplex PCR, and the TCRdb table lists in-frame clones only, not all of them. The data show just under 350,000 clones, 70% to 75% seen once. The specimen was memory CD4+ T cells sorted from blood. Receptors originate from a man aged 25 to 40 in good health. The CDR3 runs from the conserved cysteine through the conserved F or W. D genes are given only for firm matches. Clone size is shown for a subset of rows, as once, few, many or a class of expanded clone.

V gene	J gene	clone size	D gene	CDR3 DNA	CDR3 protein
TRBV27	TRBJ2-6	many	-	TGTGCCAGCAGTCCATCTGGGGCCAACGTCCTGACTTTC	CASSPSGANVLTF
TRBV18	TRBJ1-2	-	TRBD1	TGTGCCAGCTGTCGAGACAGGGGTTTGGAAGGCTACACCTTC	CASCRDRGLEGYTF
TRBV5-6	TRBJ1-1	-	-	TGTGCCAGCAGCCGAGCGGGACAAAACACTGAAGCTTTCTTT	CASSRAGQNTEAFF
TRBV15	TRBJ1-5	-	-	TGTGCCACCAGCAGAGAAGGAGTGATAGGATCCCATAGCAATCAGCCCCAGCATTTT	CATSREGVIGSHSNQPQHF
TRBV6-1	TRBJ2-7	-	-	TGTGCCAGCAGTGATAACCACCGGGGTGTCTACGAGCAGTACTTC	CASSDNHRGVYEQYF
TRBV19	TRBJ2-1	-	TRBD2	TGTGCCAGTAGGAAGGGCGGGAGGATACCCGAGCAGTTCTTC	CASRKGGRIPEQFF
TRBV11-2	TRBJ2-1	-	TRBD2	TGTGCCAGCAGCAACCGGACTAGCGGGAGTGCGCACAATGAGCAGTTCTTC	CASSNRTSGSAHNEQFF
TRBV5-1	TRBJ2-1	-	TRBD2	TGCGCCAGCAGCTTGGCGGGACTAGGACGGAATGAGCAGTTCTTC	CASSLAGLGRNEQFF
TRBV4-2	TRBJ2-1	-	TRBD2	TGTGCCAGCAGCCAGGTAGCGGGAGGTCGTTACAATGAGCAGTTCTTC	CASSQVAGGRYNEQFF
TRBV6-1	TRBJ2-7	few	TRBD2	TGTGCCAGCAGTGCGGGACTAGCGGGAGGGGCCTACGAGCAGTACTTC	CASSAGLAGGAYEQYF
TRBV5-1	TRBJ2-2	-	TRBD1	TGCGCCAGCAGCTTGATTGGACAGGCCGGGGAGCTGTTTTTT	CASSLIGQAGELFF
TRBV11-1	TRBJ1-5	-	TRBD1	TGTGCCAGCAGCTCCGACAGGGATTATAGCAATCAGCCCCAGCATTTT	CASSSDRDYSNQPQHF
TRBV19	TRBJ2-1	-	-	TGTGCCAGCTTAGCCCAGGACAGAAACAATGAGCAGTTCTTC	CASLAQDRNNEQFF
TRBV10-3	TRBJ1-1	-	-	TGTGCCATCAGTGACCTACAGGGAGGTGAAGCTTTCTTT	CAISDLQGGEAFF
TRBV9	TRBJ2-5	-	TRBD2	TGTGCCAGCAGCGTAGGGATTCTAGCGGGAGGTGAAGAGACCCAGTACTTC	CASSVGILAGGEETQYF
TRBV28	TRBJ2-1	-	-	TGTGCCAGCAGTTCCCGCCGAAGGGGGAGCTACAATGAGCAGTTCTTC	CASSSRRRGSYNEQFF
TRBV5-1	TRBJ1-1	-	-	TGCGCCAGCAGCTTGTCGCGAGGTACTGAAGCTTTCTTT	CASSLSRGTEAFF
TRBV27	TRBJ2-1	-	TRBD2	TGTGCCAGCGTCCGAGGCCGGGAGGGTAATGAGCAGTTCTTC	CASVRGREGNEQFF
TRBV19	TRBJ2-2	few	TRBD2	TGTGCCAGTAGTATGATAGCGGGAGGGCCGACCGGGGAGCTGTTTTTT	CASSMIAGGPTGELFF
TRBV7-8	TRBJ1-1	-	-	TGTGCCAGCTTTGGGGGGAGCGGCTTGAACACTGAAGCTTTCTTT	CASFGGSGLNTEAFF
TRBV7-2	TRBJ2-5	once	-	TGTGCCAGCAGCTTAGCGCCGGGCAATAAAGAGACCCAGTACTTC	CASSLAPGNKETQYF
TRBV21-1	TRBJ1-2	-	-	TGTGCCAGCAGCAAAGAAGGAGGGCGTGTGGGTTGGTCGGCTAACTATGGCTACACCTTC	CASSKEGGRVGWSANYGYTF
TRBV29-1	TRBJ2-7	few	TRBD2	TGCAGCGTTGAGACTAGCGGGATACCCTACGAGCAGTACTTC	CSVETSGIPYEQYF